The 11 T cell receptor beta chains given below trace back to one sample, sequenced in a study of T-cell memory formation after mild COVID-19. One entry per CDR3 protein, called by TCRdb with MiXCR from the 5' RACE reads. The sample consists of around 130,000 distinct CDR3 sequences, more than 15% of them appearing once. Sequenced sample: PBMCs or a T cell subset sorted from them (not recorded which). These TCRs come from a man aged 18 to 30 who had mild COVID-19 (a few samples of this study predate the infection). Cell type and time point are not known.

This chain connects TRBV5-1 to TRBJ2-1, with 7 bases fitting TRBD2. V lost 2 bases and J lost 8; bases outside the gene matches: 10. Per germline, CDR1 SGHRS and CDR2 YFSETQ. The CDR3 runs to 15 residues. CDR3 region: CASSLRLGGKDEQFF. The CDR3, as DNA: TGCGCCAGCAGCTTAAGGTTGGGGGGGAAGGATGAGCAGTTCTTC. The full variable domain, rest sourced from reference TRBV5-1 and TRBJ2-1, is KAGVTQTPRYLIKTRGQQVTLSCSPISGHRSVSWYQQTPGQGLQFLFEYFSETQRNKGNFPGRFSGRQFSNSRSEMNVSTLELGDSALYLCASSLRLGGKDEQFFGPGTRLTVL.

This chain uses TRBV20-1 with TRBJ2-7; 8 bases map to TRBD1. Germline lookup yields CDR1 DFQATT and CDR2 SNEGSKA (reference sequence). V gave up 5 bases and J gave up 5 bases; unmatched junction bases: 5. CDR3 size: 12 residues. The CDR3 here is CSALDRDHEQYF. As DNA, the CDR3 is TGCAGTGCTTTGGACAGGGACCACGAGCAGTACTTC.

This clonotype was found a few times. The chain is built from TRBV15 and TRBJ2-7, with D tentatively TRBD1 (5 bases). V shed 5 bases and J shed 3 bases, with 14 bases lying between them. The CDR3 extends over 14 amino acids. Germline CDR1 and CDR2: LNHNV and YYDKDF (reference sequence). In DNA, the CDR3 is TGTGCCACCAGCGCCCGTAGGGGATTCTACGAGCAGTACTTC. Translating gives CATSARRGFYEQYF. The full variable domain, its missing parts supplied by reference TRBV15 and TRBJ2-7, is DAMVIQNPRYQVTQFGKPVTLSCSQTLNHNVMYWYQQKSSQAPKLLFHYYDKDFNNEADTPDNFQSRRPNTSFCFLDIRSPGLGDTAMYLCATSARRGFYEQYFGPGTRLTVT.

V usage is TRBV19 and J usage is TRBJ2-3, with D possibly called TRBD1 or TRBD2 (7 bases each). V lost 4 bases to trimming and J lost 2 bases, with 22 bases between them. CDR3 length: 18 residues. CDR1 and CDR2 from the germline V gene are LNHDA and SQIVND (reference sequence). Here the CDR3 DNA reads TGTGCCAGTAGTAAGGGCCGCTCCCAGGGGGGGATCACAGATACGCAGTATTTT. Translated, it gives CASSKGRSQGGITDTQYF.

This sequence joins TRBV4-3 and TRBJ2-3; no firm D call. The CDR3 has 16 amino acids. From germline, CDR1 is LGHNA and CDR2 YSLEER. V lost 1 base to trimming and J lost 2 bases, with 13 bases between them. The CDR3 spells CASSQGRDWNTDTQYF. CDR3 DNA sequence: TGCGCCAGCAGCCAAGGGCGCGATTGGAACACAGATACGCAGTATTTT.

This clonotype came up a few times. The rearrangement joins TRBV5-1 to TRBJ1-1, with 7 bases that match TRBD1. Germline values: CDR1 SGHRS, CDR2 YFSETQ. The CDR3 is made up of 13 amino acids. V was clipped by 2 bases and J by 6 bases; unmatched bases: 4. The CDR3 region has the DNA TGCGCCAGCAGCTTTCGTACAGGGGCTGAAGCTTTCTTT. This sequence encodes CASSFRTGAEAFF.

In its sample, this clonotype was seen a few times. The chain has TRBV12-3 or TRBV12-4 and TRBJ2-5; tentative D call: TRBD1 (5 bases). The V end was cut by 1 base, the J end by 5 bases, with 8 bases between. The CDR3 runs to 13 residues. DNA of the CDR3: TGTGCCAGCAGTTTAGGGGGCGCCGAGACCCAGTACTTC. It yields the protein CASSLGGAETQYF.

This clonotype was seen more than once but under ten times. The CDR3, as DNA: TGTGCCAGCAGTTACGGGGACCCCGCGGTCGATGAGCAGTTCTTC. It is translated as CASSYGDPAVDEQFF. The rearrangement joins TRBV6-5 to TRBJ2-1; D possibly matches TRBD1 or TRBD2 (5 bases each). The CDR3 covers 15 residues. CDR1 MNHEY and CDR2 SVGAGI come from the germline V gene. V lost 2 bases and J 8 bases, leaving 16 bases between the germline ends.

Sample share makes this clonotype medium-sized. The gene calls are TRBV20-1 and TRBJ2-3; possibly TRBD1 for D (7 bases). This CDR3 contains 15 residues. The germline V and J ends were trimmed by 0 bases and 4 bases, with 14 bases remaining between them. CDR1 DFQATT and CDR2 SNEGSKA come from the germline V gene (reference sequence). The CDR3 nucleotides are TGCAGTGCTAGAGATGGGCCCAGGGGGGCAGATACGCAGTATTTT. Protein product: CSARDGPRGADTQYF.

This clonotype was found many times. The chain links TRBV7-8 to TRBJ2-5; D ambiguous. Germline V lookup: CDR1 SGHVS, CDR2 FQNEAQ. The CDR3 loop spans 12 amino acids. With 5 bases removed from V and 4 bases from J, the gap between germline ends came to 8 bases. Written as DNA, the CDR3 is TGTGCCAGCAGCGGAGCCCGAGAGACCCAGTACTTC. It encodes CASSGARETQYF.

Ten or more counts support this clonotype. The rearrangement joins TRBV7-3 to TRBJ2-5, with a weak D call TRBD1 (5 bases). Germline-derived CDR1 and CDR2 are SGHTA and FQGTGA. V was clipped by 1 base and J by 7 bases, with 13 bases between them. The CDR3 length is 14 residues. CDR3 loop: CASSLNLGQGTQYF. As DNA, the CDR3 is TGTGCCAGCAGCTTAAATCTCGGGCAGGGGACCCAGTACTTC.